The clone carrying this TCR beta chain was seen a handful of times. TCRdb used MiXCR to reprocess the PCR reads, holding one entry per CDR3 protein. Found here are about 630,000 distinct CDR3 sequences, about 25% of them singletons; the top ten hold 0.78%. These data come from a study of molecular identifiers for immune sequencing clone quantification. Germline CDR1 reads SGHDT; CDR2 reads YYEEEE. V lost 0 bases to trimming and J lost 5 bases, with 14 bases between them. The CDR3 extends over 15 amino acids. This TCR was recovered from a human donor in good health. Some libraries in this study had Jurkat cell RNA spiked in. Source material: naive CD8+ T cells from blood, with Jurkat cell RNA spiked in. The subset was: FACS-sorted CD8+CD4-CCR7+CD45RA+ naive T cells. The chain employs TRBV5-6 and TRBJ1-1; perhaps TRBD1 as D (5 bases). In nucleotides, the CDR3 is TGTGCCAGCAGCTTGGAGGGCCCGGGGGGTACTGAAGCTTTCTTT. It codes for CASSLEGPGGTEAFF.